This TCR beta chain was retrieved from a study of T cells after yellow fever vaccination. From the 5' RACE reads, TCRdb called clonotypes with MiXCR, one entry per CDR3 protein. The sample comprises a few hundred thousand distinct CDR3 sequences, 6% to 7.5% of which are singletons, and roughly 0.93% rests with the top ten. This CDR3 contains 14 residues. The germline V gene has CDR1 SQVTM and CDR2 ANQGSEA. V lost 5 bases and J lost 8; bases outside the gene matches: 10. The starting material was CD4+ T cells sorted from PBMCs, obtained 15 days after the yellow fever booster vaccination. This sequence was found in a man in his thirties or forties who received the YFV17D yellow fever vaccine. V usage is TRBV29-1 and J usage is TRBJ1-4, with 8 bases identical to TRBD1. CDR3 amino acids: CSVTRTGLSEKLFF. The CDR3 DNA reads TGCAGCGTTACGCGGACAGGGTTGAGCGAAAAACTGTTTTTT.